The clone carrying this TCR beta chain was detected only once. The data were obtained in a study of blood T cell repertoires in COVID-19. Looking at the study overall: Samples of COVID-19 (acute and convalescent) were obtained from the United States, Italy and Spain. Sources were T cells, B-cell-depleted T cells, or PBMCs; the material itself was cDNA or gDNA.

As processed by the authors: It was from reference gene primer amplification that nucleated cell counts were estimated. Assay: immunoSEQ multiplex PCR; the TCRdb copy retains only in-frame clones and omits some. The V and J calls and clone size come from that table; D and trimming were worked out from the DNA. The sample lists roughly 410,000 clones, 70% to 90% occurring once. Germline CDR1 and CDR2: SNHLY and FYNNEI. The CDR3 has 14 amino acids. The ends lost 7 bases at V and 10 bases at J; junction bases unmatched: 8. The receptor was derived from a woman between 40 and 50 years old with COVID-19, enrolled during active disease. The V and J genes are TRBV2 and TRBJ1-6, with TRBD1 identical over 9 bases. The sequenced material came from peripheral blood. For the CDR3, the DNA is TGTGCCAGCATATGGGACAGGGATTCCTCACCCCTCCACTTT. Amino acid sequence: CASIWDRDSSPLHF.